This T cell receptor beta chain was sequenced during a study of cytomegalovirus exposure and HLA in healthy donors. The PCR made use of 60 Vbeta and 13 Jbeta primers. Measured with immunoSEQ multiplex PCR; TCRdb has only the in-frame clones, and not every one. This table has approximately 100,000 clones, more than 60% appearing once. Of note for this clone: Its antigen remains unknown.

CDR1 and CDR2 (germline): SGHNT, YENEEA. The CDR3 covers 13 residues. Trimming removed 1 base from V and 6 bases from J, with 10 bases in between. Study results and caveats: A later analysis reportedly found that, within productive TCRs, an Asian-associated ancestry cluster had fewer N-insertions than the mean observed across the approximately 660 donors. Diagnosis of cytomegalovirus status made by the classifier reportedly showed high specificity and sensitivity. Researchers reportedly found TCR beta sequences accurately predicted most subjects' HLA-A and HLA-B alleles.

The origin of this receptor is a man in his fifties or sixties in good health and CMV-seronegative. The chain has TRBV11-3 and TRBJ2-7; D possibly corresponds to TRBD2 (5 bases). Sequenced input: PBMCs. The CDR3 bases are TGTGCCAGCAGCTTAGGAGGGTTGGCCGAGCAGTACTTC. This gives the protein CASSLGGLAEQYF.